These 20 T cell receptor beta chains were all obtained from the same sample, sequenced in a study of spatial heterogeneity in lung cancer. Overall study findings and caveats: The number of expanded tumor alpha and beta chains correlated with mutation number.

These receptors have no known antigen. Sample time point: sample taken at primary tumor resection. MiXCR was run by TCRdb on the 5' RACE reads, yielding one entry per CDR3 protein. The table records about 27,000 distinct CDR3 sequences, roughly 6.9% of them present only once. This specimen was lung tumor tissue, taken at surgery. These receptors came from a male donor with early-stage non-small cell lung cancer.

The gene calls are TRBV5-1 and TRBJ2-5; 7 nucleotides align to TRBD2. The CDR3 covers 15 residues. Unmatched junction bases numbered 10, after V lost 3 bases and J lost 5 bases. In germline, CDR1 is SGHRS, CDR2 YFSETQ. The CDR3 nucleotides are TGCGCCAGCAGCTGGCGTGCGGGGGACGAGGAGACCCAGTACTTC. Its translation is CASSWRAGDEETQYF.

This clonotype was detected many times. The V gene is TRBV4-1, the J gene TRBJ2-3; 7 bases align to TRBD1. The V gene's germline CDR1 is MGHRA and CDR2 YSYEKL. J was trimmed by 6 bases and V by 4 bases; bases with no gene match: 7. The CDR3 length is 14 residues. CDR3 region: CASSLETGEDTQYF. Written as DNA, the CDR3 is TGCGCCAGCAGCCTCGAAACAGGGGAGGATACGCAGTATTTT.

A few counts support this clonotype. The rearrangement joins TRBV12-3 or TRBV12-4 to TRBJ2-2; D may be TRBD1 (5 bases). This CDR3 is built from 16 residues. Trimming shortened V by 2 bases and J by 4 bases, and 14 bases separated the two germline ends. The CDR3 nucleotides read TGTGCCAGCAGTTTATTTGCAGGGCGAATCACCGGGGAGCTGTTTTTT. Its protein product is CASSLFAGRITGELFF.

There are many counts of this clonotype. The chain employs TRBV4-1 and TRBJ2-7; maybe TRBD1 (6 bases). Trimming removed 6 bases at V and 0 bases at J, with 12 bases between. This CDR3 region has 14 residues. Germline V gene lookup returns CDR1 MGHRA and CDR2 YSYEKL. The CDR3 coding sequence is TGCGCCAGCAGTCGGGGACAAGACTCCTACGAGCAGTACTTC. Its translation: CASSRGQDSYEQYF.

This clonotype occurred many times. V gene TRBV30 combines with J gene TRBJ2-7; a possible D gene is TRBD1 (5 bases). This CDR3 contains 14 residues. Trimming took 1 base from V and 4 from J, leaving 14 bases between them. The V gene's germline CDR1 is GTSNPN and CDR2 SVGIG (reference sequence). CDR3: CAWSDRGLGYEQYF. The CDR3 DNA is TGTGCCTGGAGTGATAGGGGATTGGGGTACGAGCAGTACTTC.

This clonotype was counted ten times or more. The chain's CDR3 is CSALDRGPYEQYF. CDR3 coding DNA: TGCAGTGCTTTGGACAGGGGGCCCTACGAGCAGTACTTC. The rearrangement joins TRBV20-1 to TRBJ2-7; 11 bases line up with TRBD1. The CDR3 is 13 amino acids. The ends lost 5 bases at V and 2 bases at J; junction bases unmatched: 2. The V gene's germline CDR1 is DFQATT and CDR2 SNEGSKA (reference sequence).

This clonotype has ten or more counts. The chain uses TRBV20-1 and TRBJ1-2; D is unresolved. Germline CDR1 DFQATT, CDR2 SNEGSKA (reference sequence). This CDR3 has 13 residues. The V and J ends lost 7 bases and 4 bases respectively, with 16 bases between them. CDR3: CSVGTDGFYGYTF. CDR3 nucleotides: TGCAGTGTTGGAACCGACGGTTTCTATGGCTACACCTTC.

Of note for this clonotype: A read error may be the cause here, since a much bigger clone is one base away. The CDR3 loop is CASSLGRQDGETQYF. Here the CDR3 DNA reads TGTGCCAGCAGCTTGGGACGCCAAGATGGAGAGACCCAGTACTTC. The V call is TRBV5-4, the J call TRBJ2-5, with D unclear. CDR1 SGHNT and CDR2 YYREEE come from the germline V gene (reference sequence). The CDR3 has 15 residues. Trimming removed 0 bases from V and 4 bases from J, with 13 bases in between.

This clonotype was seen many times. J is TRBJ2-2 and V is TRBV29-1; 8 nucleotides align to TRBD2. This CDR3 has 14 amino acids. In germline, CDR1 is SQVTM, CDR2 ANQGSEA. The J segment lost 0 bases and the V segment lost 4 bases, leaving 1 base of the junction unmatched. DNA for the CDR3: TGCAGCGTTGCGCGGGAGGCGAACACCGGGGAGCTGTTTTTT. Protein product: CSVAREANTGELFF.

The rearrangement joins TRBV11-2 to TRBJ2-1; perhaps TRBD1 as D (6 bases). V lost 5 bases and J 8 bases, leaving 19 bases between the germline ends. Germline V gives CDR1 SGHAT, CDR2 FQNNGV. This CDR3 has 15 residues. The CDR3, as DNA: TGTGCCAGCAGCCCACCCGGGACATTGGGGGATGAGCAGTTCTTC. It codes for CASSPPGTLGDEQFF.

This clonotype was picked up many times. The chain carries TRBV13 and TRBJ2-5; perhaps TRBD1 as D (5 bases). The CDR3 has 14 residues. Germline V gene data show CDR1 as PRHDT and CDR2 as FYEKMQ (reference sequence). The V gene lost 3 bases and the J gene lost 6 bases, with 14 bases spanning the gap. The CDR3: CASSLSTKGKTQYF. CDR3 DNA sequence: TGTGCCAGCAGCTTGTCAACTAAGGGGAAGACCCAGTACTTC.

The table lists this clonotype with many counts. The CDR3 loop reads CASSTPRWTGELFF. For the CDR3, the DNA is TGTGCCAGCAGTACCCCCAGGTGGACCGGGGAGCTGTTTTTT. The rearrangement joins TRBV27 to TRBJ2-2; D is uncertain. CDR3 length equals 14 residues. Germline lookup yields CDR1 MNHEY and CDR2 SMNVEV (reference sequence). V was clipped by 5 bases and J by 5 bases, with 12 bases between them.

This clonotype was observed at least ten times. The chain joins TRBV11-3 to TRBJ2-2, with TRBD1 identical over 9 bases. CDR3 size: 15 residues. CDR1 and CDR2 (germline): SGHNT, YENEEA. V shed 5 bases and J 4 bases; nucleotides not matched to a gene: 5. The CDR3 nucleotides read TGTGCCAGCAGCGCGGACAGGGGAGTCACCGGGGAGCTGTTTTTT. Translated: CASSADRGVTGELFF.

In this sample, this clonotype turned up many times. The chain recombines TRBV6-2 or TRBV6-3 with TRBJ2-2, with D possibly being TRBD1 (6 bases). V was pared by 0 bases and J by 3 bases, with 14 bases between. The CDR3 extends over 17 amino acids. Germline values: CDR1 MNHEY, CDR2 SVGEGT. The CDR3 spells CASSYSRSGADTGELFF. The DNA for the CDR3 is TGTGCCAGCAGTTACTCTCGTTCAGGGGCCGACACCGGGGAGCTGTTTTTT.

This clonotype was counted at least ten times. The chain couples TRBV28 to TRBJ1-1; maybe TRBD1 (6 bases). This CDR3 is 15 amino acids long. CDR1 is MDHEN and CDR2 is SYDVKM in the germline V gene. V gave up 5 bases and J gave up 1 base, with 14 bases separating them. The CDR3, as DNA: TGTGCCAGCAGTCACGGTGACAGGCCGAACACTGAAGCTTTCTTT. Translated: CASSHGDRPNTEAFF.

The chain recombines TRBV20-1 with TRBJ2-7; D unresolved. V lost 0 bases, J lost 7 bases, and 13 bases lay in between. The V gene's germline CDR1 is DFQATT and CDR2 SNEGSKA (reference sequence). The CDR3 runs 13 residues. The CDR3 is CSAREGKLWEQYF. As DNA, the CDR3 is TGCAGTGCTAGAGAGGGGAAATTGTGGGAGCAGTACTTC.

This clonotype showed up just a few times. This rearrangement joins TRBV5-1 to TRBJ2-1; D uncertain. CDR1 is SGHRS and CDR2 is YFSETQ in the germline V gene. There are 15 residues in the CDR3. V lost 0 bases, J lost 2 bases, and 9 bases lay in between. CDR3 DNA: TGCGCCAGCAGCTTGGGTGGGCTGACCTACAATGAGCAGTTCTTC. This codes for CASSLGGLTYNEQFF.

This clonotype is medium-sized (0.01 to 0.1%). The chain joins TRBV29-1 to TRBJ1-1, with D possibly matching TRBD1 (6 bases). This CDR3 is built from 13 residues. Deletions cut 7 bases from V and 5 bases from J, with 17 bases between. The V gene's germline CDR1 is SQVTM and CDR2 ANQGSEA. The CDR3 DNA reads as TGCAGCGCCGAACGGGGGCGAGGGACTGAAGCTTTCTTT. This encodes CSAERGRGTEAFF.

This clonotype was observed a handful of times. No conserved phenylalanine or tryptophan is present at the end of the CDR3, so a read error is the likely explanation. CDR3 amino acids: CASSLGGLAGGQETQYS. The CDR3 DNA reads TGTGCCAGCAGCTTAGGCGGTCTAGCGGGGGGTCAAGAGACCCAGTACTCC. The V call is TRBV7-2, the J call TRBJ2-5; 11 bases align to TRBD2. V trimming: 1 base; J trimming: 2 bases; junction bases outside the gene matches: 6. The CDR3 covers 17 residues. Germline loops: CDR1 SGHTA, CDR2 FQGNSA.

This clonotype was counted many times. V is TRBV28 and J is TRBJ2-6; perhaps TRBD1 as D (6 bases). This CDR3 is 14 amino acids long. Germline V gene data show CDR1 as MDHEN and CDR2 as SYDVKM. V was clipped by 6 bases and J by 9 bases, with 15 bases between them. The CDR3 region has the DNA TGTGCCAGCAGGCTGAGTGGGGGCCGCAACGTCCTGACTTTC. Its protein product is CASRLSGGRNVLTF.